These 29 T cell receptor beta chains were sequenced from one sample in a study of T cells in Graves' hyperthyroidism and ophthalmopathy. Using RNA transcripts as the source, TCR beta CDR3 regions were amplified. During a first-round RT-PCR of the TCR CDR3, the HTBI primer set was used. TCRdb fed the multiplex PCR reads into MiXCR, producing one record per CDR3 protein. The sample yields around 600,000 distinct CDR3 sequences, just under 45% seen once. Sequences were obtained from peripheral blood or thyroid tissue (not recorded which). The receptors come from an adult man with Graves' disease, either hyperthyroidism or ophthalmopathy (not recorded which).

As to this clonotype: A clone one base away is much larger, so this may be a read error. V gene TRBV19 combines with J gene TRBJ2-2; D possibly corresponds to TRBD2 (6 bases). In germline, CDR1 is LNHDA, CDR2 SQIVND (reference sequence). The CDR3 consists of 19 residues. V lost 7 bases and J lost 2, with 26 bases in between. The CDR3 coding sequence is TGTGCCAGTACCTCTGAAACTGCGGGACGGGCGGCCAACACCGGGGAGCTGTTTTTT. The encoded protein is CASTSETAGRAANTGELFF.

This clonotype was seen more than once but under ten times. The V and J genes are TRBV19 and TRBJ1-5, with 7 bases identical to TRBD1. V was pared by 5 bases and J by 6 bases, with 10 bases of the junction left unmatched. The CDR3 spans 15 residues. CDR1 is LNHDA, CDR2 SQIVND, per germline (reference sequence). The CDR3 nucleotides read TGTGCCAGTAGTGTCGACAGGGCGGCAGCTCAGCCCCAGCATTTT. It yields the protein CASSVDRAAAQPQHF.

This clonotype was counted once. V and J are TRBV7-2 and TRBJ1-4, with D possibly matching TRBD1 (5 bases). Germline CDR1 is SGHTA and CDR2 is FQGNSA. Trimming cost V 5 bases and J 8 bases, with 15 bases left between them. This CDR3 is 14 amino acids long. The CDR3 is CASSRRGDGEKLFF. As DNA, the CDR3 is TGTGCCAGCAGCCGCCGGGGGGATGGAGAAAAACTGTTTTTT.

The chain recombines TRBV19 with TRBJ1-4; 10 positions match TRBD1. Germline assignment: CDR1 LNHDA and CDR2 SQIVND (reference sequence). The CDR3 extends over 14 amino acids. J was trimmed by 8 bases and V by 5 bases; bases with no gene match: 5. CDR3 sequence (DNA): TGTGCCAGTAGTCTCAAGACAGGGGGCGAAAAACTGTTTTTT. Translated, it gives CASSLKTGGEKLFF. The variable domain in full, completed from reference TRBV19 and TRBJ1-4, reads DGGITQSPKYLFRKEGQNVTLSCEQNLNHDAMYWYRQDPGQGLRLIYYSQIVNDFQKGDIAEGYSVSREKKESFPLTVTSAQKNPTAFYLCASSLKTGGEKLFFGSGTQLSVL.

In this sample, this clonotype turned up many times. V is TRBV2 and J is TRBJ1-1; TRBD1 matches 8 bases. This CDR3 has 14 residues. Trimming removed 4 bases from V and 4 bases from J; junction bases left unmatched: 5. Germline V gene data show CDR1 as SNHLY and CDR2 as FYNNEI. CDR3 in DNA: TGTGCCAGCAGTGGGAGACAGGGGCCCACTGAAGCTTTCTTT. Protein sequence: CASSGRQGPTEAFF.

The chain recombines TRBV6-1 with TRBJ1-1; a possible D gene is TRBD1 (5 bases). The CDR3 has 17 residues. Trimming removed 6 bases at V and 1 base at J, with 21 bases between. CDR1 is MNHNS and CDR2 is SASEGT in the germline V gene. This chain's CDR3 is CASSQERVHGANTEAFF. CDR3 nucleotide sequence: TGTGCCAGCAGCCAAGAGAGAGTGCATGGGGCGAACACTGAAGCTTTCTTT.

CDR3 in DNA: TGCAGTGCTAGAACCACTAGCCCACCGGGGGAGCAGTACTTC. It specifies CSARTTSPPGEQYF. The V call is TRBV20-1, the J call TRBJ2-7; TRBD2 is a possible D gene (6 bases). V dropped 2 bases and J dropped 7 bases, with 18 bases sitting between them. This CDR3 comprises 14 residues. Germline V gene lookup returns CDR1 DFQATT and CDR2 SNEGSKA (reference sequence).

On this clonotype itself: A much larger clone differs from this one at a single base, so this may be a read error. The J gene is TRBJ1-2, the V gene TRBV24-1; 7 bases are a match to TRBD1. J gave up 4 bases and V 7 bases, and 11 bases lay outside the gene matches. CDR1 is KGHDR, CDR2 SFDVKD, per germline. The CDR3 loop spans 15 amino acids. For the CDR3, the DNA is TGTGCCACCAGCCGCCCCGGACAGGCGGGCTATGGCTACACCTTC. Amino acids: CATSRPGQAGYGYTF.

In the case of this clonotype: This likely comes from a read error, as the CDR3 has no conserved phenylalanine or tryptophan at its end. The chain links TRBV19 to TRBJ1-4, with 8 nucleotides matching TRBD1. With 7 bases clipped from V and 6 bases from J, the junction kept 7 bases outside the gene matches. This CDR3 has 14 residues. CDR1 and CDR2 from the germline V gene are LNHDA and SQIVND (reference sequence). Here the CDR3 DNA reads TGTGCCAGTACTTCAGGGGGCGTCGATGAAAAACTGTTTCTT. Translating gives CASTSGGVDEKLFL.

As for this clonotype: It may be a read error: a sequence one base away is much more abundant. V and J are TRBV2 and TRBJ1-1; perhaps TRBD1 as D (6 bases). CDR1 is SNHLY and CDR2 is FYNNEI in the germline V gene. V was pared by 10 bases and J by 5 bases, with 17 bases between. CDR3 length: 13 amino acids. The CDR3 sequence is CATNARGRTEAFF. For the CDR3, the DNA is TGTGCCACCAATGCCAGGGGCCGAACTGAAGCTTTCTTT. Full variable domain (remainder filled in from reference TRBV2 and TRBJ1-1): EPEVTQTPSHQVTQMGQEVILRCVPISNHLYFYWYRQILGQKVEFLVSFYNNEISEKSEIFDDQFSVERPDGSNFTLKIRSTKLEDSAMYFCATNARGRTEAFFGQGTRLTVV.

Comment on this clonotype: A much larger clone differs by one base, so this may be a read error. J is TRBJ1-4 and V is TRBV29-1, with D perhaps TRBD1 (5 bases). From germline, CDR1 is SQVTM and CDR2 ANQGSEA. The V end lost 4 bases, the J end lost 2 bases, and 8 bases lay between the germline ends. The CDR3 spans 13 residues. The DNA of the CDR3 is TGCAGCGTTGCAGGGAGGACTAATGAAAAACTGTTTTTT. Translated, it gives CSVAGRTNEKLFF.

This clonotype was found a few times. The rearrangement links TRBV9 to TRBJ1-1, with D maybe TRBD1 (5 bases). With 0 bases removed from V and 7 bases from J, the gap between germline ends came to 10 bases. The V gene's germline CDR1 is SGDLS and CDR2 YYNGEE. This CDR3 has 13 amino acids. In nucleotides, the CDR3 is TGTGCCAGCAGCGTAGGGGGCTTAGGTGAAGCTTTCTTT. It yields the protein CASSVGGLGEAFF.

This clonotype was recorded a few times. The gene calls are TRBV12-3 or TRBV12-4 and TRBJ2-5; 9 bases agree with TRBD2. This CDR3 is built from 15 residues. The V gene end was trimmed by 7 bases and the J gene end by 5 bases; junction bases not matched to a gene: 11. This CDR3 reads CASMDSGGHGETQYF. In DNA, the CDR3 is TGTGCCAGCATGGATAGCGGGGGACACGGGGAGACCCAGTACTTC.

This clonotype was seen repeatedly, ten times or more. The chain joins TRBV24-1 to TRBJ1-5; 9 nucleotides agree with TRBD1. The trim removed 8 bases at V and 2 bases at J, leaving 6 bases unmatched. The CDR3 runs 15 residues. Germline V gives CDR1 KGHDR, CDR2 SFDVKD. In DNA form, the CDR3 reads TGTGCCACCATACAGGGGGCGAGGGGCAATCAGCCCCAGCATTTT. It encodes CATIQGARGNQPQHF.

The chain carries TRBV11-2 and TRBJ1-6; D not resolved. V dropped 5 bases and J dropped 9 bases, with 20 bases sitting between them. Germline lookup yields CDR1 SGHAT and CDR2 FQNNGV. This CDR3 has 16 amino acids. CDR3 region: CASSPGGNPGGSPLHF. The CDR3 DNA follows: TGTGCCAGCAGCCCAGGCGGGAATCCTGGAGGTTCACCCCTCCACTTT.

This clonotype has ten or more counts. This sequence joins TRBV7-2 and TRBJ1-1, with D hard to call. CDR1 and CDR2 (germline): SGHTA, FQGNSA. The CDR3 contains 16 residues. The V end lost 5 bases, the J end lost 0 bases, and 16 bases lay between the germline ends. This chain's CDR3 is CASSPHKTPMNTEAFF. In DNA, the CDR3 is TGTGCCAGCAGCCCCCACAAGACTCCCATGAACACTGAAGCTTTCTTT.

This clonotype was counted only a few times. The chain links TRBV29-1 to TRBJ2-5, with 12 bases identical to TRBD1. J gave up 4 bases and V 7 bases, and 4 bases lay outside the gene matches. In germline, CDR1 is SQVTM, CDR2 ANQGSEA. The CDR3 has 13 residues. The CDR3 DNA reads as TGCAGCGCGGGACAGGGGGCGGGAGAGACCCAGTACTTC. This translates into CSAGQGAGETQYF.

The rearrangement links TRBV24-1 to TRBJ2-7, with TRBD1 matching over 11 bases. Germline loops: CDR1 KGHDR, CDR2 SFDVKD. The CDR3 is made up of 16 amino acids. After removal of 4 bases from V and 0 bases from J, the junction contained 4 bases not matched to a gene. Here the CDR3 reads CATSDSGTGGSYEQYF. The CDR3 DNA reads TGTGCCACCAGTGACTCCGGGACAGGGGGCTCCTACGAGCAGTACTTC.

As regards this clonotype: With a much larger clone just one base away, this may be a read error. It is likely a read error, because the conserved phenylalanine at the end of the CDR3 is missing. V usage is TRBV7-9 and J usage is TRBJ2-5; D is unclear. Germline loops: CDR1 SEHNR, CDR2 FQNEAQ (reference sequence). V was cut by 5 bases and J by 5 bases, with 15 bases left in between. This CDR3 comprises 14 residues. Here the CDR3 reads CASSPQQGWETQYL. The CDR3 DNA is TGTGCCAGCAGCCCCCAGCAAGGTTGGGAGACCCAGTACCTC.

This clonotype was observed many times. The chain carries TRBV7-9 and TRBJ1-1; D gene unclear. CDR3 length: 14 amino acids. Germline V gene lookup returns CDR1 SEHNR and CDR2 FQNEAQ (reference sequence). Trimming stripped 1 base from V and 3 bases from J, with 9 bases between. CDR3 coding DNA: TGTGCCAGCAGCTTAGAGACCAGATACACTGAAGCTTTCTTT. This sequence encodes CASSLETRYTEAFF.

V gene TRBV2 combines with J gene TRBJ1-3; D gene uncertain. Trimming left V 5 bases short and J 0 bases short, with 23 bases between. The CDR3 length is 19 residues. Germline V lookup: CDR1 SNHLY, CDR2 FYNNEI. CDR3 protein: CASSPLTILTAYSGNTIYF. CDR3 coding DNA: TGTGCCAGCAGTCCCCTTACCATTCTGACGGCCTACTCTGGAAACACCATATATTTT.

This clonotype came up many times. The chain joins TRBV29-1 to TRBJ1-4; D call uncertain. The germline CDR1 and CDR2 sequences are SQVTM and ANQGSEA. V was cut by 3 bases and J by 6 bases, with 11 bases left in between. CDR3 length: 13 amino acids. The CDR3 loop reads CSVEGGGHEKLFF. The CDR3 nucleotides read TGCAGCGTTGAGGGAGGAGGCCATGAAAAACTGTTTTTT.

This chain joins TRBV7-2 and TRBJ2-7; D remains unclear. Between the trimmed V and J ends, which lost 2 bases and 7 bases, there was a span of 12 bases. The germline V gene has CDR1 SGHTA and CDR2 FQGNSA. The CDR3 length is 13 residues. The CDR3 region has the DNA TGTGCCAGCAGCTTAATGGTCACCGGGGAGCAGTACTTC. Translation gives CASSLMVTGEQYF.

The chain carries TRBV12-3 or TRBV12-4 and TRBJ1-1; D uncertain. The CDR3 spans 15 residues. V was pared by 6 bases and J by 0 bases, with 14 bases between. CDR3 coding DNA: TGTGCCAGCAGCCAAAATCCCAGACTGAACACTGAAGCTTTCTTT. It codes for CASSQNPRLNTEAFF.

This clonotype was seen many times. The J gene is TRBJ2-7, the V gene TRBV7-9; 7 nucleotides agree with TRBD1. The junction had 10 bases not matched to a gene; V was cut back by 5 bases and J by 3 bases. The CDR3 is made up of 15 amino acids. The germline CDR1 and CDR2 sequences are SEHNR and FQNEAQ (reference sequence). The CDR3 spells CASSPTRTGSYEQYF. Written as DNA, the CDR3 is TGTGCCAGCAGCCCCACCCGGACAGGCAGCTACGAGCAGTACTTC.

This clonotype was seen a handful of times. The chain employs TRBV19 and TRBJ1-5, with TRBD1 as a possible D gene (6 bases). Germline CDR1 reads LNHDA; CDR2 reads SQIVND (reference sequence). The germline V and J ends were trimmed by 2 bases and 7 bases, with 12 bases remaining between them. The CDR3 is made up of 14 amino acids. The CDR3, as DNA: TGTGCCAGTAGTATAACAGGGATCAACCAGCCCCAGCATTTT. This encodes CASSITGINQPQHF.

Many counts were recorded for this clonotype. The chain joins TRBV29-1 to TRBJ1-3, with D tentatively TRBD1 (6 bases). There are 14 residues in the CDR3. Germline V gene data show CDR1 as SQVTM and CDR2 as ANQGSEA. V lost 1 base and J lost 6, with 13 bases in between. CDR3 in amino acids: CSVEGQDGLNTIYF. DNA of the CDR3: TGCAGCGTTGAAGGACAGGACGGACTAAACACCATATATTTT.

The chain joins TRBV25-1 to TRBJ1-2, with D perhaps TRBD1 (5 bases). This CDR3 contains 11 residues. Germline V gene sequence: CDR1 MGHDK, CDR2 SYGVNS. The CDR3 DNA follows: TGTGCTAGGAGGCAGGGCGGTGGCTACACCTTC. Translating it yields CARRQGGGYTF.

This clonotype was seen a handful of times. V and J are TRBV12-3 or TRBV12-4 and TRBJ1-3; D is ambiguous. The CDR3 is made up of 18 amino acids. V gave up 0 bases and J gave up 0 bases, with 15 bases separating them. CDR3 sequence: CASSLALGRPSSGNTIYF. DNA of the CDR3: TGTGCCAGCAGTTTAGCTTTGGGCAGGCCAAGCTCTGGAAACACCATATATTTT.